Listed below are T cell receptor beta chains from one sample, sequenced in a study of cytomegalovirus exposure and HLA in healthy donors. TCRdb's copy holds only in-frame clones and misses some; the assay was immunoSEQ multiplex PCR. This repertoire includes 70,000 to 90,000 clones. The specimen was PBMCs. These receptors were obtained from a man aged 18 to 30 in good health and CMV-seropositive. The conserved cysteine and the conserved F or W are not part of the CDR3 here. Each record gives: J gene, V gene, CDR3 protein.

j_call: TRBJ2-7; v_call: TRBV2; cdr3_aa: ASNVRPASGEQY
j_call: TRBJ2-7; v_call: TRBV6-8; cdr3_aa: AARVAGPHEQY
j_call: TRBJ2-3; v_call: TRBV20-1; cdr3_aa: SAREGDTQY
j_call: TRBJ2-7; v_call: TRBV7-2; cdr3_aa: ASSSGISTYEQY
j_call: TRBJ2-2; v_call: TRBV6-1; cdr3_aa: AGAGVTGELF
j_call: TRBJ2-2; v_call: TRBV5-4; cdr3_aa: ASSWDRFNTGELF
j_call: TRBJ2-3; v_call: TRBV5-6; cdr3_aa: ASSPLAFDSTDTQY
j_call: TRBJ2-7; v_call: TRBV6-1; cdr3_aa: ASRQGVGYEQY
j_call: TRBJ2-1; v_call: TRBV28; cdr3_aa: ASSQGQGEF
j_call: TRBJ1-2; v_call: TRBV9; cdr3_aa: ASSVVQGEHGYT
j_call: TRBJ2-1; v_call: TRBV7-2; cdr3_aa: ASSIAGGTEQF
j_call: TRBJ2-2; v_call: TRBV27; cdr3_aa: ASSLRTESAGELF
j_call: TRBJ1-6; v_call: TRBV5-6; cdr3_aa: ASSFGQGRSPLH
j_call: TRBJ1-5; v_call: TRBV28; cdr3_aa: ASSLGQGLVQPQH
j_call: TRBJ1-1; v_call: TRBV5-4; cdr3_aa: ASSTRQDLNTEAF
j_call: TRBJ1-3; v_call: TRBV30; cdr3_aa: AWSVFGGSPWGNTIY
j_call: TRBJ2-7; v_call: TRBV9; cdr3_aa: ASSPQRGPPAYEQY
j_call: TRBJ1-4; v_call: TRBV9; cdr3_aa: ASSAWDRGTEKLF
j_call: TRBJ2-7; v_call: TRBV5-1; cdr3_aa: ASSFSSAPTGGEQY
j_call: TRBJ1-1; v_call: TRBV6-5; cdr3_aa: ASSYSSTGGWTEAF
j_call: TRBJ1-1; v_call: TRBV2; cdr3_aa: ASSVSGVGTEAF
j_call: TRBJ1-2; v_call: TRBV28; cdr3_aa: ASSSGDRLNGYT
j_call: TRBJ2-7; v_call: TRBV19; cdr3_aa: ASSITGTGKTYEQY
j_call: TRBJ2-7; v_call: TRBV2; cdr3_aa: ASSERLHYSYEQY
j_call: TRBJ2-7; v_call: TRBV18; cdr3_aa: ADPTGTFSYEQY
j_call: TRBJ2-4; v_call: TRBV2; cdr3_aa: ASSYDSLWY
j_call: TRBJ1-1; v_call: TRBV10-3; cdr3_aa: AITNPGVNTEAF
j_call: TRBJ2-1; v_call: TRBV4-2; cdr3_aa: ASSRRWEREEYNEQF
j_call: TRBJ1-5; v_call: TRBV6-1; cdr3_aa: ASSGDSRDQPQH
j_call: TRBJ2-6; v_call: TRBV4-1; cdr3_aa: ASSPFRGNSGANVLT
j_call: TRBJ2-3; v_call: TRBV9; cdr3_aa: ASSVDGGASTDTQY